This is a list of T cell receptor beta chains from one sample in a study of read filtering for tumor transcriptome and immune sequencing. TCRdb used MiXCR to reprocess the reads, holding one entry per CDR3 protein. This sample has some 130,000 distinct CDR3 sequences, with approximately 12% found just once. Sequenced sample: a population of CD138-negative cells sorted from bone marrow. The source is a donor aged 40 or over with multiple myeloma. The CDR3 runs from the conserved cysteine through the conserved F or W. The order of the fields is CDR3 length, V gene, J gene, CDR3 protein.

cdr3_length: 15; v_call: TRBV5-1; j_call: TRBJ1-1; cdr3_aa: CASSLEQGANSEAFF
cdr3_length: 15; v_call: TRBV3-1; j_call: TRBJ2-7; cdr3_aa: CASSQDHRGAYEQYF
cdr3_length: 14; v_call: TRBV20-1; j_call: TRBJ2-6; cdr3_aa: CSASSGAGANVLTF
cdr3_length: 16; v_call: TRBV7-2; j_call: TRBJ2-7; cdr3_aa: CASSLDPSGSTYEQYF
cdr3_length: 15; v_call: TRBV20-1; j_call: TRBJ1-1; cdr3_aa: CSALRFRDGDTEAFF
cdr3_length: 14; v_call: TRBV11-2; j_call: TRBJ2-5; cdr3_aa: CATKGGLAQETQYF
cdr3_length: 16; v_call: TRBV5-1; j_call: TRBJ2-1; cdr3_aa: CASSLVSGDSYNEQFF
cdr3_length: 14; v_call: TRBV6-5; j_call: TRBJ2-7; cdr3_aa: CASSWDPSSPEQYF
cdr3_length: 16; v_call: TRBV20-1; j_call: TRBJ2-3; cdr3_aa: CSAVPGALAGGPTQYF
cdr3_length: 15; v_call: TRBV7-8; j_call: TRBJ1-4; cdr3_aa: CASSSTGLSHEKLFF
cdr3_length: 15; v_call: TRBV7-2; j_call: TRBJ2-7; cdr3_aa: CASSLSGTRAYEQYF
cdr3_length: 13; v_call: TRBV7-9; j_call: TRBJ2-1; cdr3_aa: CASLANSYNEQFF
cdr3_length: 14; v_call: TRBV5-1; j_call: TRBJ1-4; cdr3_aa: CASSLGWGEEKLFF
cdr3_length: 15; v_call: TRBV7-6; j_call: TRBJ2-5; cdr3_aa: CASSLAGVDQETQYF
cdr3_length: 12; v_call: TRBV11-3; j_call: TRBJ2-2; cdr3_aa: CASSPHTGELFF
cdr3_length: 15; v_call: TRBV7-2; j_call: TRBJ2-1; cdr3_aa: CASSLAGTSVNEQFF
cdr3_length: 16; v_call: TRBV19; j_call: TRBJ2-2; cdr3_aa: CASRLPVQPNTGELFF
cdr3_length: 17; v_call: TRBV10-2; j_call: TRBJ1-1; cdr3_aa: CASRFPGQGAVNTEAFF
cdr3_length: 12; v_call: TRBV30; j_call: TRBJ2-7; cdr3_aa: CAWSHNAYEQYF
cdr3_length: 14; v_call: TRBV29-1; j_call: TRBJ1-1; cdr3_aa: CSVEDDRRGSEAFF
cdr3_length: 15; v_call: TRBV7-9; j_call: TRBJ2-7; cdr3_aa: CASSLEGTGHRKQYF
cdr3_length: 13; v_call: TRBV3-1; j_call: TRBJ1-1; cdr3_aa: CASSQQMNTEAFF
cdr3_length: 15; v_call: TRBV7-3; j_call: TRBJ1-1; cdr3_aa: CASSLMGGTNTEAFF
cdr3_length: 14; v_call: TRBV11-2; j_call: TRBJ2-7; cdr3_aa: CASNGDWTAYEQYF
cdr3_length: 13; v_call: TRBV10-3; j_call: TRBJ2-7; cdr3_aa: CAIGGQGRDEQYF
cdr3_length: 15; v_call: TRBV4-1; j_call: TRBJ2-1; cdr3_aa: CASSQAEAEYNEQFF
cdr3_length: 15; v_call: TRBV7-2; j_call: TRBJ1-4; cdr3_aa: CASSSQGASNEKLFF
cdr3_length: 15; v_call: TRBV6-2/TRBV6-3; j_call: TRBJ2-1; cdr3_aa: CASSRTSGRGNEQFF
cdr3_length: 14; v_call: TRBV28; j_call: TRBJ2-1; cdr3_aa: CASTAGGAYNEQFF
cdr3_length: 13; v_call: TRBV7-2; j_call: TRBJ2-5; cdr3_aa: CASSRTSEETQYF
cdr3_length: 14; v_call: TRBV7-2; j_call: TRBJ1-4; cdr3_aa: CASSSPREAEKLFF
cdr3_length: 15; v_call: TRBV12-3/TRBV12-4; j_call: TRBJ2-3; cdr3_aa: CASSSQRGWTDTQYF
cdr3_length: 16; v_call: TRBV3-1; j_call: TRBJ1-5; cdr3_aa: CASSEAGQGRYQPQHF
cdr3_length: 14; v_call: TRBV9; j_call: TRBJ2-2; cdr3_aa: CASTRRGNTGELFF
cdr3_length: 18; v_call: TRBV20-1; j_call: TRBJ2-3; cdr3_aa: CSANPRVGTSRGRDTQYF
cdr3_length: 13; v_call: TRBV11-3; j_call: TRBJ2-1; cdr3_aa: CASSLGANNEQFF
cdr3_length: 12; v_call: TRBV29-1; j_call: TRBJ2-1; cdr3_aa: CSVEIGGGEQFF
cdr3_length: 14; v_call: TRBV5-6; j_call: TRBJ2-7; cdr3_aa: CASSLRGTSYEQYF
cdr3_length: 12; v_call: TRBV20-1; j_call: TRBJ2-1; cdr3_aa: CSATTDHNEQFF
cdr3_length: 19; v_call: TRBV7-3; j_call: TRBJ2-1; cdr3_aa: CASSLGGLAGTHAVNEQFF
cdr3_length: 18; v_call: TRBV7-6; j_call: TRBJ2-4; cdr3_aa: CASSLGPPGHPPANIQYF
cdr3_length: 16; v_call: TRBV5-1; j_call: TRBJ1-1; cdr3_aa: CASSDRDSTLNTEAFF
cdr3_length: 16; v_call: TRBV24-1; j_call: TRBJ1-5; cdr3_aa: CATSDRGRGGDQPQHF
cdr3_length: 12; v_call: TRBV29-1; j_call: TRBJ1-1; cdr3_aa: CSVGQPNTEAFF
cdr3_length: 16; v_call: TRBV6-5; j_call: TRBJ2-4; cdr3_aa: CASSTLYRARGYIQYF
cdr3_length: 16; v_call: TRBV7-6; j_call: TRBJ2-1; cdr3_aa: CASSPVLTGGPNEQFF
cdr3_length: 15; v_call: TRBV20-1; j_call: TRBJ1-5; cdr3_aa: CSAVGPGQGHQPQHF
cdr3_length: 17; v_call: TRBV28; j_call: TRBJ2-3; cdr3_aa: CASSLNPTSGSTDTQYF
cdr3_length: 18; v_call: TRBV11-3; j_call: TRBJ2-7; cdr3_aa: CASSLRAGGTSGAYEQYF
cdr3_length: 15; v_call: TRBV5-1; j_call: TRBJ2-1; cdr3_aa: CASSLVPAGGFEQFF
cdr3_length: 11; v_call: TRBV7-3; j_call: TRBJ2-1; cdr3_aa: CATRLGDEQFF
cdr3_length: 15; v_call: TRBV7-9; j_call: TRBJ2-4; cdr3_aa: CASSVGGIAKNIQYF
cdr3_length: 12; v_call: TRBV2; j_call: TRBJ2-3; cdr3_aa: CASSHKEMVQYF
cdr3_length: 14; v_call: TRBV10-2; j_call: TRBJ1-5; cdr3_aa: CASSEQGGNQPQHF
cdr3_length: 14; v_call: TRBV5-1; j_call: TRBJ2-1; cdr3_aa: CASSGRGQYNEQFF